The 16 T cell receptor beta chains reported below all come from one sample, sequenced in a study of T cells in Graves' hyperthyroidism and ophthalmopathy. Amplification of TCR beta CDR3 regions was performed using RNA transcripts as template. The HTBI set primed first-round TCR CDR3 RT-PCR. A single record per CDR3 protein comes from TCRdb applying MiXCR to the multiplex PCR reads. The repertoire holds approximately 600,000 distinct CDR3 sequences, approximately 15% seen once, with 5.8% in the top ten. Sequenced sample: blood. These receptors were taken from a woman aged 25 to 39 with Graves' hyperthyroidism that later progressed to Graves' ophthalmopathy.

Points on this clonotype: This clone may be a read error of a much larger clone one base away. V gene TRBV3-1 combines with J gene TRBJ2-7, with D uncertain. This CDR3 comprises 14 residues. Germline V CDR1 and CDR2: LGHDT, YNNKEL (reference sequence). In nucleotides, the CDR3 is TGTGCCAGCAGCCGTACGACGGTATCCTGCGAGCAGTACTTC. It yields the protein CASSRTTVSCEQYF.

This clonotype was observed a few times. The DNA for the CDR3 is TGTGCCAGCAGCCAAGCGGGACAGGGTAACACAGATACGCAGTATTTT. Encoded protein: CASSQAGQGNTDTQYF. The rearrangement joins TRBV4-2 to TRBJ2-3; 9 nucleotides agree with TRBD1. CDR3 length equals 16 residues. Germline assignment: CDR1 LGHNA and CDR2 YNFKEQ. J lost 2 bases, V lost 1 base, and 4 bases had no gene match.

The chain carries TRBV27 and TRBJ2-3; 12 bases are shared with TRBD2. The germline CDR1 and CDR2 sequences are MNHEY and SMNVEV (reference sequence). J lost 5 bases, V lost 5 bases, and 2 bases had no gene match. The CDR3 spans 14 residues. The DNA for the CDR3 is TGTGCCAGCAGTACGACTAGCGGGAGAGATACGCAGTATTTT. Its protein is CASSTTSGRDTQYF.

This clonotype was found many times. CDR3 loop: CASSLGAGEGSYEQYF. The CDR3, as DNA: TGTGCCAGCAGCTTAGGGGCAGGCGAAGGCTCCTACGAGCAGTACTTC. The chain couples TRBV11-2 to TRBJ2-7; no reliable D call. Between the trimmed V and J ends, which lost 1 base and 0 bases, there was a span of 13 bases. The CDR3 contains 16 residues. Germline V gene data show CDR1 as SGHAT and CDR2 as FQNNGV.

Many counts were recorded for this clonotype. The CDR3 protein is CASSVAPGETQYF. The CDR3 nucleotides read TGTGCCAGCAGCGTAGCACCCGGAGAGACCCAGTACTTC. V is TRBV9 and J is TRBJ2-5, with D hard to call. The CDR3 runs to 13 residues. CDR1 is SGDLS and CDR2 is YYNGEE in the germline V gene. Between the trimmed V and J ends, which lost 0 bases and 4 bases, there was a span of 7 bases.

J is TRBJ2-1 and V is TRBV11-2; 15 bases are shared with TRBD2. The CDR3 spans 19 residues. Per germline, CDR1 SGHAT and CDR2 FQNNGV. V lost 4 bases and J lost 0; bases outside the gene matches: 7. CDR3 bases: TGTGCCAGCAGCTCGGGACTAGCGGGAGGCCCTAGCTCCTACAATGAGCAGTTCTTC. Translated, it gives CASSSGLAGGPSSYNEQFF.

This clonotype was counted only a few times. The chain links TRBV5-8 to TRBJ1-2; the match to TRBD1 covers 7 bases. V shed 1 base and J 10 bases; nucleotides not matched to a gene: 10. The germline V gene has CDR1 SGHTS and CDR2 YDEGEE. The CDR3 extends over 14 amino acids. CDR3 sequence: CASSLPSGGKAYTF. The CDR3 DNA reads as TGTGCCAGCAGCTTGCCCTCAGGGGGAAAAGCCTACACCTTC.

The genes are TRBV19 and TRBJ2-1; 10 bases agree with TRBD2. From germline, CDR1 is LNHDA and CDR2 SQIVND (reference sequence). With 5 bases clipped from V and 4 bases from J, the junction kept 8 bases outside the gene matches. The CDR3 is 16 residues long. In DNA, the CDR3 is TGTGCCAGTAGTTTAGCGACTAGCGGGCCTTACAATGAGCAGTTCTTC. This encodes CASSLATSGPYNEQFF.

The table lists this clonotype with many counts. The chain carries TRBV11-2 and TRBJ2-7; no definite D call. The CDR3 covers 12 residues. Trimming pared 5 bases from V and 6 bases from J, leaving 11 bases between. CDR1 is SGHAT, CDR2 FQNNGV, per germline. CDR3: CASSPSASEQYF. DNA of the CDR3: TGTGCCAGCAGCCCCAGCGCCAGCGAGCAGTACTTC.

This clonotype has at least ten counts. The chain combines TRBV24-1 with TRBJ1-1; D gene unclear. Deletions cut 2 bases from V and 3 bases from J, with 12 bases between. The CDR3 runs 15 residues. Germline V gene sequence: CDR1 KGHDR, CDR2 SFDVKD. CDR3 DNA sequence: TGTGCCACCAGTGATTCTGGTAACGGCGACACTGAAGCTTTCTTT. This codes for CATSDSGNGDTEAFF.

This clonotype was seen at least ten times. The rearrangement uses TRBV19 and TRBJ2-7, with a weak D call TRBD2 (6 bases). Per germline, CDR1 LNHDA and CDR2 SQIVND (reference sequence). The CDR3 loop spans 16 amino acids. Between the trimmed V and J ends, which lost 5 bases and 0 bases, there was a span of 17 bases. Written as DNA, the CDR3 is TGTGCCAGTAGTCTAAGGACTACCCTTCTCTCCTACGAGCAGTACTTC. Protein product: CASSLRTTLLSYEQYF.

V gene TRBV12-3 or TRBV12-4 combines with J gene TRBJ1-2, with D possibly matching TRBD1 (6 bases). V lost 1 base and J 5 bases, leaving 11 bases between the germline ends. The CDR3 has 14 residues. The CDR3 is CASSLGGQLYGYTF. DNA of the CDR3: TGTGCCAGCAGTTTAGGAGGACAGCTTTATGGCTACACCTTC.

This clonotype was observed at least ten times. The gene calls are TRBV7-9 and TRBJ2-5; 13 bases fit TRBD2. The CDR3 runs 17 residues. After removal of 5 bases from V and 5 bases from J, the junction contained 11 bases not matched to a gene. In germline, CDR1 is SEHNR, CDR2 FQNEAQ (reference sequence). For the CDR3, the DNA is TGTGCCAGCAGCCCTGGACTAGCGGGAGAGGGTGGTGAGACCCAGTACTTC. Amino acid sequence: CASSPGLAGEGGETQYF.

This clonotype has at least ten counts. This chain links TRBV6-1 with TRBJ1-2; the D gene is possibly TRBD1 (5 bases). CDR1 is MNHNS, CDR2 SASEGT, per germline. CDR3 length: 11 amino acids. Trimming left V 5 bases short and J 7 bases short, with 8 bases between. The CDR3 protein is CASSRDGGYTF. CDR3 in DNA: TGTGCCAGCAGTAGGGACGGTGGCTACACCTTC.

This clonotype was observed a few times. The chain uses TRBV6-1 and TRBJ1-3; possible D gene TRBD1, 5 bases. Per the germline V gene, CDR1 is MNHNS and CDR2 is SASEGT. Trimming removed 5 bases from V and 0 bases from J, with 17 bases in between. This CDR3 spans 17 amino acids. This chain's CDR3 is CASSRQTGTRSGNTIYF. The CDR3 bases are TGTGCCAGCAGTCGTCAAACCGGGACGCGCTCTGGAAACACCATATATTTT.

This clonotype has a count of ten or more. The CDR3 reads CSALKGGLSGGYQETQYF. CDR3 DNA sequence: TGCAGTGCCCTGAAGGGGGGGCTTAGCGGGGGGTACCAAGAGACCCAGTACTTC. The gene calls are TRBV20-1 and TRBJ2-5, with 10 positions matching TRBD2. Looked up from germline, CDR1 is DFQATT and CDR2 is SNEGSKA (reference sequence). With 6 bases clipped from V and 0 bases from J, the junction kept 16 bases outside the gene matches. The CDR3 runs to 18 residues.